The present TCR beta chain was sequenced within a study of CD8 T cells in Susac syndrome. Whole-study context: Patients with Susac syndrome were, at the time of blood collection, therapy-naive, maintained on corticosteroids, or maintained on intravenous immunoglobulin alone.

Sequencing of TCR beta was performed on blood CD8+ T cells and on blood CD4+ T cells. The J segment lost 2 bases and the V segment lost 3 bases, leaving 7 bases of the junction unmatched. Germline V gene data show CDR1 as SGDLS and CDR2 as YYNGEE. This CDR3 spans 15 amino acids. Random hexamers primed reverse transcription of about 0.45 to 1 ug RNA. Amplification of TCR beta CDR3 by immunoSEQ multiplex PCR spanned 54 Vbeta and 13 Jbeta. TCRdb used MiXCR to reprocess the immunoSEQ multiplex PCR reads, holding one entry per CDR3 protein. The data contain around 150,000 distinct CDR3 sequences, roughly 94% of them singletons.

Specimen: CD8+ T cells from PBMCs. This clonotype originated in a human donor with Susac syndrome. The V gene is TRBV9, the J gene TRBJ1-1, with 7 positions matching TRBD1. The CDR3 sequence: CASSAPGTANTEAFF. The CDR3 nucleotides read TGTGCCAGCAGCGCCCCCGGGACAGCTAACACTGAAGCTTTCTTT.